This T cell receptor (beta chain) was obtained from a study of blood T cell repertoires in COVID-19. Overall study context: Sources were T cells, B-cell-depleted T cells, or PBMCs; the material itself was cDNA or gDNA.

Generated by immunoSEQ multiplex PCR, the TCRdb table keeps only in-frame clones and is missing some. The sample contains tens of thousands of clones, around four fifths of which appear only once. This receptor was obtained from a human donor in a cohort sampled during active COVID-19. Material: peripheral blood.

CDR3: CASTAGTTTTNEKLFF. The CDR3 region has the DNA TGTGCCAGCACCGCCGGGACAACGACAACTAATGAAAAACTGTTTTTT. This sequence joins TRBV2 and TRBJ1-4, with D possibly TRBD1 on 6 matching bases. Germline V gene sequence: CDR1 SNHLY, CDR2 FYNNEI. V gave up 7 bases and J gave up 0 bases, with 15 bases separating them. The CDR3 spans 16 residues.